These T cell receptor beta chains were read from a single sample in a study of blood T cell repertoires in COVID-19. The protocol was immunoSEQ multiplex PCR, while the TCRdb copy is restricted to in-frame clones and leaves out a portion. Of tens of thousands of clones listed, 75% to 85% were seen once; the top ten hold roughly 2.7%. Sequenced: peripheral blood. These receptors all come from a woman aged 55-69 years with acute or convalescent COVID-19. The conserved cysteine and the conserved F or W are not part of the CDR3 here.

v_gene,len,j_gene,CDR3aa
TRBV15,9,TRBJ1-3,ATSKGATIY
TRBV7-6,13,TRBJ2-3,ASSLGLPSTDTQY
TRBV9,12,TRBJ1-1,ASSITGTGLEAF
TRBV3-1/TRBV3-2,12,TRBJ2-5,ASSQSTGPETQY
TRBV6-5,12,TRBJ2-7,ASSRSGSAYEQY
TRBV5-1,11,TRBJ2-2,ASNQGLSGELF
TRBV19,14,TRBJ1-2,ASSIDSGGANYGYT
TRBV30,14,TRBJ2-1,AWRRVGSGSYNEQF
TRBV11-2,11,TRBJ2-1,ASSLQTSTEQF
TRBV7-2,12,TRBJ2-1,ASSFQAQSNEQF
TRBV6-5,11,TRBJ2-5,ASSYGTKETQY
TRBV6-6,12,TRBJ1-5,ASSLPVRNQPQH
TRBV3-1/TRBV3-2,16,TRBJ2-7,ASSRVLGSSLNSYEQY
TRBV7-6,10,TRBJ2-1,ASSYAANEQF
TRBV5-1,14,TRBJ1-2,ASSLERTATYYGYT
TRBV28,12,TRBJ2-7,ASSPPGVTNEQY
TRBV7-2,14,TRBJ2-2,ASRGTGSPNTGELF
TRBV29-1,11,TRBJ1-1,STGGLSGTEAF
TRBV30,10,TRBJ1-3,ACGVSGNTIY
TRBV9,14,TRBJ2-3,ASSGRLAGGVDTQY
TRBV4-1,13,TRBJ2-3,ASSQGGLAADTQY
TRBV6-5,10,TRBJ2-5,ASKIGEETQY
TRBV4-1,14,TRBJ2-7,ASSQVLAGGAYEQY
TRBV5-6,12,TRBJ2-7,ASSFGLAGLEQY